This T cell receptor beta chain stems from a study of blood T cell repertoires in COVID-19. Enrollment of patients from Seattle took place during active infection, with longitudinal follow-up. The table came from immunoSEQ multiplex PCR; TCRdb's copy has only in-frame clones and leaves some out. This sample has some 190,000 clones, with roughly 88% found just once. Looked up from germline, CDR1 is MNHEY and CDR2 is SVGAGI. V was cut by 7 bases and J by 0 bases, with 14 bases left in between. This CDR3 has 15 amino acids. Material for sequencing was peripheral blood. The clonotype originates from a man older than 75 with COVID-19, enrolled during active disease. The chain is built from TRBV6-5 and TRBJ2-3, with a tentative D call TRBD2 (5 bases). Written as DNA, the CDR3 is TGTGCCAGCACCTTTTCAGCGGCTAGCACAGATACGCAGTATTTT. Translation gives CASTFSAASTDTQYF.